The TCR beta chain under discussion was sequenced for a study of PD-1 blockade in classical Hodgkin lymphoma. General study points: Compared with healthy donors, newly diagnosed patients reportedly showed lower baseline TCR diversity. Factors driving the repertoire differences, possibly disease activity or prior therapy, remain undefined.

About this clone: Its antigen is unidentified.

Indicated time point: newly diagnosed, previously untreated cHL patient sample. Purified CD4+ T cells were obtained from thawed PBMCs through magnetic negative selection. The table came from immunoSEQ multiplex PCR; TCRdb's copy has only in-frame clones and leaves some out. The sample has around 15,000 clones; around 92% are singletons. Germline CDR1 reads MNHNS; CDR2 reads SASEGT. The CDR3 is 13 amino acids. The V and J ends lost 6 bases and 2 bases respectively, with 10 bases between them. The clonotype originates from a human donor with classical Hodgkin lymphoma. The sequencing input was CD4+ T cells from blood. The rearrangement joins TRBV6-1 to TRBJ1-1, with D unresolved. CDR3 region: CASSLQVNTEAFF. The CDR3 coding sequence is TGTGCCAGCAGCCTGCAGGTTAACACTGAAGCTTTCTTT.